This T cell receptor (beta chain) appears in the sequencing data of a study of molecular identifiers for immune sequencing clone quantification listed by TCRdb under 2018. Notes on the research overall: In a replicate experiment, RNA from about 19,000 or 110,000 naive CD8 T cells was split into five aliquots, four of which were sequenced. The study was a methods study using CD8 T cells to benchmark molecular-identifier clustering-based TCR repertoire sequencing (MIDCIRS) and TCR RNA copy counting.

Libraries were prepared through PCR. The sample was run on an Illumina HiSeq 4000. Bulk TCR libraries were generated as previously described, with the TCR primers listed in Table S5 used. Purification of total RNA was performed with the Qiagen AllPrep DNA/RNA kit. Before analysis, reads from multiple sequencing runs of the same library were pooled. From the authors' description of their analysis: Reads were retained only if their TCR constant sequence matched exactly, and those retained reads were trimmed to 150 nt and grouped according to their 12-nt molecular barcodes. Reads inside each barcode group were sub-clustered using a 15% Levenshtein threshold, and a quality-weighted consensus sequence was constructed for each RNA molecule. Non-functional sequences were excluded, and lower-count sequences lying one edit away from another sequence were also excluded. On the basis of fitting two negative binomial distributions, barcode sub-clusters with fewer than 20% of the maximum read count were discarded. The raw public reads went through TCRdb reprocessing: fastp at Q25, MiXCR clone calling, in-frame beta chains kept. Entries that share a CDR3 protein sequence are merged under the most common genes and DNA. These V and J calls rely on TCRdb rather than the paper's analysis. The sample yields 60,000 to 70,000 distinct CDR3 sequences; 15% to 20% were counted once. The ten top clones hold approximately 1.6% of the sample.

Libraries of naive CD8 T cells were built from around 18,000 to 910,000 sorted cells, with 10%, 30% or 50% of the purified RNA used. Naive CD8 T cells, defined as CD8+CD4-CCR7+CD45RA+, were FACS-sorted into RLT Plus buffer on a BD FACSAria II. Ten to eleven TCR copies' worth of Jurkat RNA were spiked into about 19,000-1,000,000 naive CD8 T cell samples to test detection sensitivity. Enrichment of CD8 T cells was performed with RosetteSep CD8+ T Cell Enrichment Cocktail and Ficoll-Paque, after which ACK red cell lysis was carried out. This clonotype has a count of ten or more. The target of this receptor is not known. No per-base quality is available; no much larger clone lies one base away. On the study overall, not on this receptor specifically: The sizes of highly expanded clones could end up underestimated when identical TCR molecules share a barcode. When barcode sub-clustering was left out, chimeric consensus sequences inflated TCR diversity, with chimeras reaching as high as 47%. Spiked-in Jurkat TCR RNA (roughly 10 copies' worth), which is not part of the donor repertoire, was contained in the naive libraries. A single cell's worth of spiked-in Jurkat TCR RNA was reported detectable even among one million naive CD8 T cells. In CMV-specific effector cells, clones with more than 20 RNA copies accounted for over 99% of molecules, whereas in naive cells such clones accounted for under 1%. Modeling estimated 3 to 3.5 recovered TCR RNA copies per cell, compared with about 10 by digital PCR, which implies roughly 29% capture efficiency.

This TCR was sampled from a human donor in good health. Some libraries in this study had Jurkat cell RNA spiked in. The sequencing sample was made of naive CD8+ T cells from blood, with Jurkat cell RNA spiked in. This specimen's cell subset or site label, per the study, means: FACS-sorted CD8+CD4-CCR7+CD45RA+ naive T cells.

CDR3 sequence: CASSSGQGWQPQHF. The DNA sequence is TGTGCCAGCAGCTCTGGACAGGGATGGCAGCCCCAGCATTTT. The chain is encoded by TRBV7-9 joined to TRBJ1-5; 8 bases in the middle match TRBD1. Compared with germline, V lacks 4 bases and J lacks 7 bases; bases without a gene match: 6. The CDR3 runs 14 residues from the cysteine to the phenylalanine. The sequence is cut down to CDR3 DNA, 42 bases in frame from base 1. CDR1 and CDR2 (SEHNR, FQNEAQ) derive from the germline V gene (reference sequence).